Detailed here is one T cell receptor beta chain. Roughly 38,000 genome equivalents of blood DNA were amplified for TRB. In germline, CDR1 is MNHEY, CDR2 SVGAGI. CDR3 length: 17 residues. The data stem from a study of T cell clusters in autoimmune cytopenias. One tube held mixed TRB-A and TRB-B primer pools for touch-down PCR. No DNA is given; TCRdb re-called the multiplex PCR reads and lists each CDR3 protein once. Across some 6,100 distinct CDR3 sequences, the top ten clones capture roughly 38% of the sample. The sample was also reused in another study, on T cell repertoires in aging, cancer and after chemotherapy.

The sequence derives from a human donor in good health. Material: peripheral blood. J is TRBJ2-3 and V is TRBV6-5; TCRdb indicates TRBD2, and absent DNA this call remains unverified. CDR3 sequence: CASSYGGLAGSTDTQYF.